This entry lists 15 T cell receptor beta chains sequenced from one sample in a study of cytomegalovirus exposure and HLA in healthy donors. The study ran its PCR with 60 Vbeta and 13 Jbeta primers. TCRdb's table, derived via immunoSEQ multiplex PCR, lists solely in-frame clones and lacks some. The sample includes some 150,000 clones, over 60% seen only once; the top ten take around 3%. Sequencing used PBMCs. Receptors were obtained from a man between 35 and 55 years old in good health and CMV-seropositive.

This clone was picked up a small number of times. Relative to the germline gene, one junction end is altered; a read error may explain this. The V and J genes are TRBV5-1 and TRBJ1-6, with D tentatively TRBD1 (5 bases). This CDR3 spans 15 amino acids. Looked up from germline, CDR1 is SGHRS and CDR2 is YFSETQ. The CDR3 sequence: CASSLQLDNNSPLNF. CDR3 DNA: TGCGCCAGCAGCCTACAACTGGACAACAATTCACCCCTCAACTTT. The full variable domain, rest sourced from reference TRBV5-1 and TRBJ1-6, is KAGVTQTPRYLIKTRGQQVTLSCSPISGHRSVSWYQQTPGQGLQFLFEYFSETQRNKGNFPGRFSGRQFSNSRSEMNVSTLELGDSALYLCASSLQLDNNSPLNFGNGTRLTVT.

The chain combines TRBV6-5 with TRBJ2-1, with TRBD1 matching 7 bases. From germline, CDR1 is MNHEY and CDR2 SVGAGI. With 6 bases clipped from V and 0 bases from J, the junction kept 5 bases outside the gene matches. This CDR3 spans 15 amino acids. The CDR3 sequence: CASRRGDSSYNEQFF. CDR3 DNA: TGTGCCAGCAGGAGAGGGGACAGCTCCTACAATGAGCAGTTCTTC.

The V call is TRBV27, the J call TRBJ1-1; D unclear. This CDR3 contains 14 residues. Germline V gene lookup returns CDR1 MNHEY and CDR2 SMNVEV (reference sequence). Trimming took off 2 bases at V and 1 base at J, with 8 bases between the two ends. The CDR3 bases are TGTGCCAGCAGTTTAACTCGCCGGAACACTGAAGCTTTCTTT. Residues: CASSLTRRNTEAFF.

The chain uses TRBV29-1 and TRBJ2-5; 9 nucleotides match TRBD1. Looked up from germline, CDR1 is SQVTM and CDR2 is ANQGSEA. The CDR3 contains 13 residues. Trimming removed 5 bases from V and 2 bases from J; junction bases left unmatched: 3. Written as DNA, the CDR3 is TGCAGCGTTAGACAGGGGGGACAAGAGACCCAGTACTTC. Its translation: CSVRQGGQETQYF.

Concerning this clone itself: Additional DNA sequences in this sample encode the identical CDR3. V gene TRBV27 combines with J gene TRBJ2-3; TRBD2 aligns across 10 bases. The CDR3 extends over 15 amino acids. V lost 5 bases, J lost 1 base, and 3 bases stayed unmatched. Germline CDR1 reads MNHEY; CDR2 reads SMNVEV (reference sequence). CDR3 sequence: CASSLAGAGTDTQYF. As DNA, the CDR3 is TGTGCCAGCAGTCTAGCGGGAGCGGGCACAGATACGCAGTATTTT.

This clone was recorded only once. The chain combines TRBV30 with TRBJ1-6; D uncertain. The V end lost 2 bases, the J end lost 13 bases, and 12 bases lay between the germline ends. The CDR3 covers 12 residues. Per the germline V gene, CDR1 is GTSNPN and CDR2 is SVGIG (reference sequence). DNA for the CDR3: TGTGCCTGGAGTCTGGCCGTACCCCCCCTCCACTTT. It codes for CAWSLAVPPLHF. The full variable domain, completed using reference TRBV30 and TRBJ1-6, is SQTIHQWPATLVQPVGSPLSLECTVEGTSNPNLYWYRQAAGRGLQLLFYSVGIGQISSEVPQNLSASRPQDRQFILSSKKLLLSDSGFYLCAWSLAVPPLHFGNGTRLTVT.

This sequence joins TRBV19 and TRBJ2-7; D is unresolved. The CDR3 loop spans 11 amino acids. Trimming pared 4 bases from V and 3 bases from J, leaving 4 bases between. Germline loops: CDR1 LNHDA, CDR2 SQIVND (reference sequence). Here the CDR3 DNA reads TGTGCCAGTAGTACCTACTACGAGCAGTACTTC. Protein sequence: CASSTYYEQYF.

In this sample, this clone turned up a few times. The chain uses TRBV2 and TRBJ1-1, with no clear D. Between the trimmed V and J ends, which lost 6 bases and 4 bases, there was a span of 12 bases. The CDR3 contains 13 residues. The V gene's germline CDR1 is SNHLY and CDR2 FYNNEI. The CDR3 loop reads CASSGPEGTEAFF. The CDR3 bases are TGTGCCAGCAGCGGACCCGAGGGCACTGAAGCTTTCTTT.

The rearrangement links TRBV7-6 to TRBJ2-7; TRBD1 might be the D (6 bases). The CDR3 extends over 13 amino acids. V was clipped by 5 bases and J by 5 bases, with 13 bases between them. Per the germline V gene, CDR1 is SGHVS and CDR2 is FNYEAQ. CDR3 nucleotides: TGTGCCAGCAGCCCACAGGGTTTCGACGAGCAGTACTTC. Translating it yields CASSPQGFDEQYF.

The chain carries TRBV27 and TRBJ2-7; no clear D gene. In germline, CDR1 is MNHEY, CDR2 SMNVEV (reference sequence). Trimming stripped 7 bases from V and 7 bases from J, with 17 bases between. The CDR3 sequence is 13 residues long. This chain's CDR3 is CASKGVSRLEQYF. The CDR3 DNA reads TGTGCCAGCAAAGGAGTATCCCGATTAGAGCAGTACTTC.

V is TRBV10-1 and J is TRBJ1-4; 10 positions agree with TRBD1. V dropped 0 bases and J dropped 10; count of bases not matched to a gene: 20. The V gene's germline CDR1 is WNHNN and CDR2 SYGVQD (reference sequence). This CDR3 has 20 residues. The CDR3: CASSESTGQGFDLLTAKLFF. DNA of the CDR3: TGCGCCAGCAGTGAGTCGACGGGACAGGGGTTTGATTTGCTTACGGCAAAACTGTTTTTT.

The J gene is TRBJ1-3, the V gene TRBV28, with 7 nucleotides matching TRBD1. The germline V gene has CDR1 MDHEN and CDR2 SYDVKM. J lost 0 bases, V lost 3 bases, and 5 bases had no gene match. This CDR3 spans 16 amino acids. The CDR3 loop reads CASSFKTGHSGNTIYF. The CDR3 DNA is TGTGCCAGCAGTTTCAAGACAGGGCACTCTGGAAACACCATATATTTT.

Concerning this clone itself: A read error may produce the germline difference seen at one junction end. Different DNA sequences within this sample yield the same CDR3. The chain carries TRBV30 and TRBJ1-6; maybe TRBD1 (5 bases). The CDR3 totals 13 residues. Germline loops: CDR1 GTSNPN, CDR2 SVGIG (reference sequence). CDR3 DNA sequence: TGTGCCTGGGATGACAGAAATAATTCCCCCCTCCACTTT. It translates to CAWDDRNNSPLHF.

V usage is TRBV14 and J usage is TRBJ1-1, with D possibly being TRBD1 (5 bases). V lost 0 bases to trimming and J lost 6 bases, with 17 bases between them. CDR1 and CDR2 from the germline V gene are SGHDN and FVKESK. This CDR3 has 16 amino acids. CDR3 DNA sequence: TGTGCCAGCAGCCAAGATTCCGCAGGGTGGGATGCTGAAGCTTTCTTT. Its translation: CASSQDSAGWDAEAFF.

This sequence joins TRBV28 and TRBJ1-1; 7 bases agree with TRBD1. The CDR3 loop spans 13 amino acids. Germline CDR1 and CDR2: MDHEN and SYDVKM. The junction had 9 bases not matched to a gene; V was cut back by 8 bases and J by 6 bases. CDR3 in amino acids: CASGRTGEAEAFF. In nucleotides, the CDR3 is TGTGCCAGCGGGAGAACAGGGGAGGCTGAAGCTTTCTTT.